This passage covers 26 T cell receptor beta chains from one sample sequenced in a study of shared clonotypes between healthy human individuals. The table came from immunoSEQ multiplex PCR; TCRdb's copy has only in-frame clones and leaves some out. The table records millions of clones, more than 80% of them present only once. Sequencing input: naive CD4+ T cells from PBMCs. The sample's subset: CD45RA+ positively selected. All receptors come from a man between 18 and 29 years old in good health. Some clones in this sample may be carry-over from other donors' samples.

The rearrangement links TRBV11-3 to TRBJ1-1; TRBD1 is a possible D gene (5 bases). CDR3 size: 14 residues. Germline CDR1 is SGHNT and CDR2 is YENEEA. The V and J ends lost 5 bases and 3 bases respectively, with 13 bases between them. The DNA for the CDR3 is TGTGCCAGCAGCAAACGGATCAGGGACACTGAAGCTTTCTTT. This gives the protein CASSKRIRDTEAFF.

This clone was counted a single time. This rearrangement joins TRBV28 to TRBJ2-4; D perhaps matches TRBD2 (6 bases). Trimming took 5 bases from V and 7 from J, leaving 21 bases between them. The CDR3 contains 16 residues. Germline CDR1 reads MDHEN; CDR2 reads SYDVKM. CDR3 sequence: CASSPRLVGSYNIQYF. The CDR3 DNA sequence: TGTGCCAGCAGTCCGCGACTAGTGGGCTCTTATAACATTCAGTACTTC.

The chain employs TRBV19 and TRBJ2-5; TRBD2 matches at 10 bases. After removal of 4 bases from V and 7 bases from J, the junction contained 9 bases not matched to a gene. CDR3 length equals 15 residues. The V gene's germline CDR1 is LNHDA and CDR2 SQIVND (reference sequence). CDR3 DNA sequence: TGTGCCAGTAGTAGAGATCTAGCGGGAGCATGGACCCAGTACTTC. It specifies CASSRDLAGAWTQYF.

The chain joins TRBV6-5 to TRBJ1-4, with D perhaps TRBD1 (5 bases). Trimming pared 2 bases from V and 10 bases from J, leaving 14 bases between. The CDR3 is made up of 14 amino acids. The germline CDR1 and CDR2 sequences are MNHEY and SVGAGI. The CDR3 DNA sequence: TGTGCCAGCAGTTACCGGAAGGGGTCCGGAAAACTGTTTTTT. Translating it yields CASSYRKGSGKLFF.

The V call is TRBV25-1, the J call TRBJ2-1; 8 nucleotides agree with TRBD2. CDR1 MGHDK and CDR2 SYGVNS come from the germline V gene. CDR3 length equals 16 residues. Germline trimming cut 5 bases from V and 2 bases from J; bases unmatched to any gene: 8. The CDR3 region has the DNA TGTGCCAGCAGTCACAGCGGGAGCATCACCTACAATGAGCAGTTCTTC. Its protein product is CASSHSGSITYNEQFF.

The chain couples TRBV6-5 to TRBJ2-7; possible D gene TRBD2, 6 bases. This CDR3 comprises 13 residues. V lost 5 bases, J lost 8 bases, and 16 bases lay in between. Germline CDR1 MNHEY, CDR2 SVGAGI. CDR3 DNA: TGTGCCAGCAGTACCGGACGGGACTCCAAGCAGTACTTC. This gives the protein CASSTGRDSKQYF.

CDR3: CAWTRQGVPYNSPLHF. As DNA, the CDR3 is TGTGCCTGGACCCGACAGGGAGTACCCTATAATTCACCCCTCCACTTT. The chain employs TRBV30 and TRBJ1-6; 7 bases are shared with TRBD1. CDR3 length: 16 residues. Trimming cost V 4 bases and J 2 bases; bases outside gene matches: 8. Germline V CDR1 and CDR2: GTSNPN, SVGIG (reference sequence).

The V call is TRBV27, the J call TRBJ2-1; tentatively, D is TRBD1 (7 bases). Trimming removed 8 bases at V and 1 base at J, with 18 bases between. This CDR3 is built from 16 residues. The germline gives CDR1 MNHEY, CDR2 SMNVEV (reference sequence). The CDR3 region is CASDRQGGRSYNEQFF. In nucleotides, the CDR3 is TGTGCCAGCGATCGTCAGGGGGGCCGTTCCTACAATGAGCAGTTCTTC.

This chain connects TRBV2 to TRBJ2-3, with unresolved D. The CDR3 is made up of 14 amino acids. Germline values: CDR1 SNHLY, CDR2 FYNNEI. The germline V and J ends were trimmed by 0 bases and 6 bases, with 10 bases remaining between them. This chain's CDR3 is CASSEALMGDTQYF. CDR3 bases: TGTGCCAGCAGTGAAGCTCTAATGGGGGATACGCAGTATTTT.

Details on this clone: The sample holds other DNA sequences that translate to the same CDR3. This rearrangement joins TRBV5-1 to TRBJ2-5; D gene unclear. This CDR3 comprises 13 residues. Germline CDR1 SGHRS, CDR2 YFSETQ. V lost 1 base, J lost 1 base, and 5 bases lay in between. CDR3 nucleotide sequence: TGCGCCAGCAGCTTGTCTAGCCAAGAGACCCAGTACTTC. Its protein product is CASSLSSQETQYF.

The rearrangement uses TRBV28 and TRBJ2-7, with TRBD2 as a possible D gene (5 bases). The CDR3 covers 16 residues. From germline, CDR1 is MDHEN and CDR2 SYDVKM. Trimming pared 0 bases from V and 2 bases from J, leaving 14 bases between. DNA for the CDR3: TGTGCCAGCAGTTTATGGAGGTCGGGATTCACCTACGAGCAGTACTTC. The encoded protein is CASSLWRSGFTYEQYF.

This clone was picked up one time. This chain connects TRBV4-1 to TRBJ2-1; D might be TRBD2 (5 bases). Trimming pared 0 bases from V and 9 bases from J, leaving 12 bases between. Germline CDR1 MGHRA, CDR2 YSYEKL. The CDR3 loop spans 14 amino acids. Here the CDR3 reads CASSQEEGSGEQFF. CDR3 nucleotides: TGCGCCAGCAGCCAAGAAGAGGGATCCGGTGAGCAGTTCTTC.

V and J are TRBV7-3 and TRBJ2-2, with D maybe TRBD1 (6 bases). Trimming removed 5 bases from V and 3 bases from J, with 19 bases in between. Germline lookup yields CDR1 SGHTA and CDR2 FQGTGA. CDR3 length equals 17 residues. The CDR3 DNA is TGTGCCAGCAGCCTCCGTACAGGGTTAGGCGACACCGGGGAGCTGTTTTTT. It codes for CASSLRTGLGDTGELFF. The full variable domain, completed using reference TRBV7-3 and TRBJ2-2, is GAGVSQTPSNKVTEKGKYVELRCDPISGHTALYWYRQSLGQGPEFLIYFQGTGAADDSGLPNDRFFAVRPEGSVSTLKIQRTERGDSAVYLCASSLRTGLGDTGELFFGEGSRLTVL.

The V and J genes are TRBV5-5 and TRBJ2-6; no reliable D call. CDR3 length equals 14 residues. V gave up 4 bases and J gave up 0 bases, with 5 bases separating them. Germline V lookup: CDR1 SGHKS, CDR2 YYEKEE (reference sequence). CDR3: CASSPSSGANVLTF. The CDR3 nucleotides are TGTGCCAGCAGCCCGAGCTCTGGGGCCAACGTCCTGACTTTC.

V gene TRBV11-1 combines with J gene TRBJ2-7; no definite D call. The ends were cut back, 5 bases at V and 3 bases at J, with 17 bases in the middle. The CDR3 sequence is 15 residues long. Germline V lookup: CDR1 SGHAT, CDR2 FQDESV (reference sequence). CDR3 protein: CASSPPYAWGYEQYF. CDR3 bases: TGTGCCAGCAGCCCCCCTTACGCATGGGGCTACGAGCAGTACTTC.

The chain carries TRBV28 and TRBJ2-3; D might be TRBD1 (6 bases). CDR3 length equals 14 residues. Germline CDR1 is MDHEN and CDR2 is SYDVKM. V gave up 6 bases and J gave up 11 bases, with 21 bases separating them. CDR3 bases: TGTGCCAGCAGACCGGGACACGCCGAGCGACGGCAGTATTTT. It translates to CASRPGHAERRQYF.

Of note for this clone: Other DNA sequences from this sample encode an identical CDR3 as well. The genes are TRBV6-1 and TRBJ1-5; weak D call: TRBD1 (5 bases). The CDR3 is 14 residues long. V was cut by 0 bases and J by 5 bases, with 8 bases left in between. Germline V gives CDR1 MNHNS, CDR2 SASEGT. The DNA of the CDR3 is TGTGCCAGCAGTGAAGCGGGGGGGGATCAGCCCCAGCATTTT. Its protein is CASSEAGGDQPQHF.

The CDR3 here is CASSSTVGPPQYF. Written as DNA, the CDR3 is TGTGCCAGCAGCTCCACGGTGGGTCCCCCGCAGTATTTT. The genes are TRBV11-3 and TRBJ2-3, with D unclear. Per the germline V gene, CDR1 is SGHNT and CDR2 is YENEEA. The CDR3 runs 13 residues. The germline V and J ends were trimmed by 4 bases and 10 bases, with 15 bases remaining between them.

The chain recombines TRBV28 with TRBJ2-3; 10 bases match TRBD2. V shed 3 bases and J 6 bases; nucleotides not matched to a gene: 9. The CDR3 loop spans 16 amino acids. Germline CDR1 and CDR2: MDHEN and SYDVKM. The chain's CDR3 is CASSLAGAGGSDTQYF. CDR3 nucleotides: TGTGCCAGCAGTTTGGCGGGAGCGGGAGGGTCGGATACGCAGTATTTT.

The J gene is TRBJ1-1, the V gene TRBV7-2; weak D call: TRBD1 (6 bases). The CDR3 has 14 residues. With 5 bases removed from V and 4 bases from J, the gap between germline ends came to 14 bases. Germline assignment: CDR1 SGHTA and CDR2 FQGNSA. CDR3 region: CASSTTRGGTEAFF. DNA of the CDR3: TGTGCCAGCAGCACAACAAGAGGGGGCACTGAAGCTTTCTTT.

V usage is TRBV7-3 and J usage is TRBJ1-1; 8 bases agree with TRBD1. With 4 bases clipped from V and 5 bases from J, the junction kept 9 bases outside the gene matches. This CDR3 has 15 residues. The germline CDR1 and CDR2 sequences are SGHTA and FQGTGA. In DNA, the CDR3 is TGTGCCAGCAGCTACCTCGGACAGGGACGGACTGAAGCTTTCTTT. It translates to CASSYLGQGRTEAFF. Looking up the rest from reference TRBV7-3 and TRBJ1-1 gives the full variable domain: GAGVSQTPSNKVTEKGKYVELRCDPISGHTALYWYRQSLGQGPEFLIYFQGTGAADDSGLPNDRFFAVRPEGSVSTLKIQRTERGDSAVYLCASSYLGQGRTEAFFGQGTRLTVV.

CDR3 nucleotides: TGTGCCAGCAGCTTAGATGTTAGACTAGCCCCCGAGCAGTACTTC. This codes for CASSLDVRLAPEQYF. The V and J genes are TRBV7-9 and TRBJ2-7, with TRBD2 identical over 7 bases. V was clipped by 1 base and J by 6 bases; unmatched bases: 9. Germline V lookup: CDR1 SEHNR, CDR2 FQNEAQ (reference sequence). CDR3 length equals 15 residues.

V gene TRBV28 combines with J gene TRBJ2-2, with TRBD2 matching over 7 bases. V trimming: 9 bases; J trimming: 13 bases; junction bases outside the gene matches: 8. Per germline, CDR1 MDHEN and CDR2 SYDVKM. This CDR3 is built from 11 residues. This CDR3 reads CARPGGQGLFF. CDR3 sequence (DNA): TGTGCCAGACCGGGAGGCCAGGGGCTGTTTTTT.

As DNA, the CDR3 is TGTGCCAGCTCACCCGCGACCGGGGACACGGAGCAGTTCTTC. Translated, it gives CASSPATGDTEQFF. This chain connects TRBV18 to TRBJ2-1; D perhaps matches TRBD1 (6 bases). The CDR3 runs to 14 residues. V was trimmed by 3 bases and J by 10 bases, leaving 16 bases between them. Per the germline V gene, CDR1 is KGHSH and CDR2 is LQKENI.

The genes are TRBV11-1 and TRBJ2-1; 16 bases agree with TRBD2. In germline, CDR1 is SGHAT, CDR2 FQDESV (reference sequence). V gave up 4 bases and J gave up 7 bases; unmatched junction bases: 7. This CDR3 comprises 17 residues. In DNA form, the CDR3 reads TGTGCCAGCAGCTCGGGACTAGCGGGAGGGCCTGGAAATGAGCAGTTCTTC. Translation: CASSSGLAGGPGNEQFF.

The CDR3 nucleotides read TGTGCCAGTAGTACAACAGTTAGCACAGATACGCAGTATTTT. This codes for CASSTTVSTDTQYF. The rearrangement uses TRBV19 and TRBJ2-3, with no clear D. Germline values: CDR1 LNHDA, CDR2 SQIVND (reference sequence). V was trimmed by 4 bases and J by 0 bases, leaving 8 bases between them. The CDR3 has 14 residues.